This T cell receptor beta chain is drawn from a study of blood T cell repertoires in COVID-19. This CDR3 has 15 residues. Germline V lookup: CDR1 SGHTA, CDR2 FQGNSA. V lost 1 base to trimming and J lost 4 bases, with 11 bases between them. This table comes from immunoSEQ multiplex PCR, and its TCRdb copy is limited to in-frame clones, with some not included. The data contain under 200,000 clones, approximately 81% of them singletons. Sample: peripheral blood. The chain combines TRBV7-2 with TRBJ1-5; tentatively, D is TRBD1 (5 bases). This TCR was recovered from a man aged 18 to 30 with active or convalescent COVID-19. The CDR3, as DNA: TGTGCCAGCAGCTTAGAAGGGGCCAAGAATCAGCCCCAGCATTTT. The encoded protein is CASSLEGAKNQPQHF.